The 21 T cell receptor beta chains given below trace back to one sample, sequenced in a study of OX40 agonist ivuxolimab in advanced cancers. Profiling relied on immunoSEQ multiplex PCR, and the TCRdb table lists in-frame clones only, not all of them. The sample has 50,000 or so clones, approximately 86% seen once. Sequenced here: CD4+ or CD8+ T cells sorted from blood, sampled in a trial of the OX40 agonist ivuxolimab. Receptor source: an adult with an advanced solid tumor such as melanoma, head and neck, liver or kidney cancer.

The chain couples TRBV6-5 to TRBJ1-2; D is possibly TRBD1 (5 bases). Germline V gene data show CDR1 as MNHEY and CDR2 as SVGAGI. V was pared by 7 bases and J by 3 bases, with 18 bases between. There are 15 residues in the CDR3. CDR3: CASIQIGRAYYGYTF. The CDR3 DNA sequence: TGTGCCAGCATCCAAATCGGCAGGGCCTACTATGGCTACACCTTC.

This clone was found once. The V gene is TRBV5-1, the J gene TRBJ2-7; 7 bases match TRBD2. This CDR3 spans 13 amino acids. V was pared by 6 bases and J by 2 bases, with 5 bases of the junction left unmatched. CDR1 and CDR2 (germline): SGHRS, YFSETQ. The CDR3 reads CASTGGQPYEQYF. The CDR3, as DNA: TGCGCCAGCACGGGAGGACAACCCTACGAGCAGTACTTC.

The rearrangement links TRBV9 to TRBJ2-7; 7 bases are shared with TRBD1. The J segment lost 6 bases and the V segment lost 0 bases, leaving 9 bases of the junction unmatched. Germline lookup yields CDR1 SGDLS and CDR2 YYNGEE. This CDR3 contains 15 residues. CDR3 sequence: CASSVAGQWGSEQYF. CDR3 nucleotides: TGTGCCAGCAGCGTAGCGGGACAGTGGGGTTCCGAGCAGTACTTC.

The chain combines TRBV28 with TRBJ2-7; tentatively, D is TRBD1 or TRBD2 (5 bases each). V was clipped by 6 bases and J by 7 bases, with 16 bases between them. The CDR3 length is 13 residues. CDR1 and CDR2 (germline): MDHEN, SYDVKM. The CDR3 DNA is TGTGCCAGCAGCCCCGGACTGGGGGAAGAGCAGTACTTC. Translated, it gives CASSPGLGEEQYF.

The CDR3 nucleotides read TGTGCCAGCAGCTTCGGTGGGGGCCACTCCCATTTCTACGAGCAGTACTTC. Translated: CASSFGGGHSHFYEQYF. The chain employs TRBV11-2 and TRBJ2-7; a weak D match, TRBD1 (6 bases). The length of the CDR3 is 17 residues. Trimming stripped 3 bases from V and 3 bases from J, with 21 bases between. Germline CDR1 is SGHAT and CDR2 is FQNNGV.

The genes are TRBV6-1 and TRBJ2-1, with D perhaps given as TRBD1 or TRBD2 (5 bases each). This CDR3 is built from 16 residues. Germline CDR1 reads MNHNS; CDR2 reads SASEGT. Trimming took 3 bases from V and 3 from J, leaving 15 bases between them. CDR3 protein: CASSDEGSRDYNEQFF. The CDR3 region has the DNA TGTGCCAGCAGTGATGAGGGGTCCCGCGACTACAATGAGCAGTTCTTC.

The chain recombines TRBV14 with TRBJ2-1, with D maybe TRBD2 (7 bases). The ends were cut back, 0 bases at V and 8 bases at J, with 17 bases in the middle. CDR1 is SGHDN and CDR2 is FVKESK in the germline V gene. The CDR3 consists of 16 residues. The CDR3 region is CASSQELTGGSDEQFF. As DNA, the CDR3 is TGTGCCAGCAGCCAAGAATTGACGGGGGGCTCGGATGAGCAGTTCTTC.

V usage is TRBV7-2 and J usage is TRBJ1-1; D is unresolved. Trimming cost V 5 bases and J 3 bases, with 7 bases left between them. The length of the CDR3 is 12 residues. Looked up from germline, CDR1 is SGHTA and CDR2 is FQGNSA. The CDR3 protein is CASSLRYTEAFF. The DNA for the CDR3 is TGTGCCAGCAGCCTCCGATACACTGAAGCTTTCTTT.

The chain employs TRBV6-5 and TRBJ2-7, with TRBD1 as a possible D gene (6 bases). The ends were cut back, 4 bases at V and 0 bases at J, with 16 bases in the middle. Germline values: CDR1 MNHEY, CDR2 SVGAGI. The CDR3 loop spans 16 amino acids. The CDR3 nucleotides read TGTGCCAGCAGTTCCCTTATGGACAGCCGCTCCTACGAGCAGTACTTC. It translates to CASSSLMDSRSYEQYF.

This chain links TRBV18 with TRBJ2-5; perhaps TRBD1 as D (6 bases). Germline V lookup: CDR1 KGHSH, CDR2 LQKENI. V was trimmed by 6 bases and J by 1 base, leaving 24 bases between them. The CDR3 length is 18 residues. Here the CDR3 reads CASSGKWGPLSLQETQYF. In DNA, the CDR3 is TGTGCCAGCTCCGGAAAGTGGGGGCCACTAAGCCTCCAAGAGACCCAGTACTTC.

The chain links TRBV2 to TRBJ2-1, with D possibly being TRBD1 or TRBD2 (5 bases each). Germline CDR1 reads SNHLY; CDR2 reads FYNNEI. The CDR3 contains 16 residues. Trimming took 10 bases from V and 3 from J, leaving 22 bases between them. The CDR3 region has the DNA TGTGCCACCACTCGCCGGGACGATGAAGGCTACAATGAGCAGTTCTTC. It specifies CATTRRDDEGYNEQFF.

This clone came up a few times. The chain couples TRBV4-1 to TRBJ1-6; D is ambiguous. Germline CDR1 and CDR2: MGHRA and YSYEKL. The CDR3 has 14 residues. The V end was cut by 4 bases, the J end by 7 bases, with 11 bases between. Written as DNA, the CDR3 is TGCGCCAGCAGCCGGTTGATGTGGAATTCACCCCTCCACTTT. It translates to CASSRLMWNSPLHF.

The CDR3 DNA sequence: TGCAGCGTTGAAGGGACAGGGGACTCCAATGAGCAGTTCTTC. Its protein is CSVEGTGDSNEQFF. This sequence joins TRBV29-1 and TRBJ2-1, with TRBD1 identical over 9 bases. Germline V gene sequence: CDR1 SQVTM, CDR2 ANQGSEA. The CDR3 sequence is 14 residues long. With V trimmed by 1 base and J by 6 bases, 4 bases remained unmatched.

This clone was detected once. This chain joins TRBV6-7 and TRBJ2-6; D may correspond to TRBD1 or TRBD2 (5 bases each). TRBV6-7 is annotated as an ORF whose role is uncertain. The CDR3 contains 18 residues. Between the trimmed V and J ends, which lost 2 bases and 0 bases, there was a span of 14 bases. The CDR3 spells CASSYRGRKISGANVLTF. The CDR3 DNA is TGTGCCAGCAGTTACCGGGGCCGCAAAATCTCTGGGGCCAACGTCCTGACTTTC.

The chain uses TRBV21-1 and TRBJ1-6. TRBV21-1 is marked as a pseudogene. CDR3 length: 14 residues. CDR3 protein: CASTEANSCSPLHF. For the CDR3, the DNA is TGTGCCAGCACCGAGGCGAACAGCTGTTCACCCCTCCACTTT.

The chain has TRBV9 and TRBJ2-5, with 7 bases that match TRBD2. Germline V gives CDR1 SGDLS, CDR2 YYNGEE. The CDR3 covers 14 residues. The V segment lost 0 bases and the J segment 5 bases; nucleotides outside the gene matches: 4. The CDR3 here is CASSVVEGGETQYF. For the CDR3, the DNA is TGTGCCAGCAGCGTAGTAGAGGGAGGGGAGACCCAGTACTTC.

The chain combines TRBV5-6 with TRBJ1-2; D gene ambiguous. The CDR3 totals 11 residues. V dropped 3 bases and J dropped 4 bases, with 4 bases sitting between them. CDR1 and CDR2 (germline): SGHDT, YYEEEE. The CDR3 loop reads CASSYTYGYTF. The CDR3 nucleotides are TGTGCCAGCAGCTATACCTATGGCTACACCTTC.

The chain is built from TRBV6-5 and TRBJ2-1; possibly TRBD1 for D (6 bases). V was cut by 0 bases and J by 2 bases, with 11 bases left in between. The CDR3 has 16 residues. Looked up from germline, CDR1 is MNHEY and CDR2 is SVGAGI. CDR3 loop: CASSYSWGPPYNEQFF. Here the CDR3 DNA reads TGTGCCAGCAGTTACTCGTGGGGGCCTCCCTACAATGAGCAGTTCTTC.

The chain combines TRBV7-8 with TRBJ2-1; D gene ambiguous. The CDR3 loop spans 18 amino acids. Looked up from germline, CDR1 is SGHVS and CDR2 is FQNEAQ. V was shortened by 1 base and J by 0 bases, with 16 bases between the two germline ends. The CDR3 coding sequence is TGTGCCAGCAGCTTAGTCCCGACATCAAGCCTCTCCTACAATGAGCAGTTCTTC. Encoded protein: CASSLVPTSSLSYNEQFF.

V and J are TRBV4-1 and TRBJ2-7, with a tentative D call TRBD1 (5 bases). This CDR3 spans 15 amino acids. The germline V gene has CDR1 MGHRA and CDR2 YSYEKL. Trimming cost V 1 base and J 7 bases, with 17 bases left between them. CDR3 nucleotide sequence: TGCGCCAGCAGCCAAGTGACGGCGCAGGGCAATGAGCAGTACTTC. Protein sequence: CASSQVTAQGNEQYF.

The rearrangement joins TRBV11-1 to TRBJ2-5, with a weak D call TRBD2 (5 bases). Trimming stripped 3 bases from V and 2 bases from J, with 7 bases between. Germline V gene data show CDR1 as SGHAT and CDR2 as FQDESV (reference sequence). The CDR3 spans 13 residues. CDR3: CASSFGDQETQYF. DNA for the CDR3: TGTGCCAGCAGCTTCGGGGATCAAGAGACCCAGTACTTC.